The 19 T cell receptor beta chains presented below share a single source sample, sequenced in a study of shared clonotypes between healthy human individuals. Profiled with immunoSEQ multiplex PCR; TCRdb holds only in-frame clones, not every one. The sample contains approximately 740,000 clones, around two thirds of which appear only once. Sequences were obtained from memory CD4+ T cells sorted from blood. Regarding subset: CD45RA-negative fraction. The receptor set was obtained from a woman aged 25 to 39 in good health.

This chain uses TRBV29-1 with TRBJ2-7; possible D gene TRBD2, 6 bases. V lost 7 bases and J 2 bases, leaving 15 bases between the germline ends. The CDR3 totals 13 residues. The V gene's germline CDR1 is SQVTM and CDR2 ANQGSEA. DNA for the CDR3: TGCAGCGAACCTCCTAGCGCAACCTACGAGCAGTACTTC. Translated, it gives CSEPPSATYEQYF.

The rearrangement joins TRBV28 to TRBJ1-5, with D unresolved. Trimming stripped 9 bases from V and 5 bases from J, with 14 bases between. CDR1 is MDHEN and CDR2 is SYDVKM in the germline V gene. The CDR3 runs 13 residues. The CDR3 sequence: CASYSGRYQPQHF. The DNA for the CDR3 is TGTGCCAGTTACTCCGGGAGATATCAGCCCCAGCATTTT.

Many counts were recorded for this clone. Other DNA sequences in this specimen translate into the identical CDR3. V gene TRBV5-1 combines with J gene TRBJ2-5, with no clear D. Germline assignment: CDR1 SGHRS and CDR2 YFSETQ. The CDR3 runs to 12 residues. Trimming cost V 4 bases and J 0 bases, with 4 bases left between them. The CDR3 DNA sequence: TGCGCCAGCAGCGCAAACCAAGAGACCCAGTACTTC. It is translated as CASSANQETQYF.

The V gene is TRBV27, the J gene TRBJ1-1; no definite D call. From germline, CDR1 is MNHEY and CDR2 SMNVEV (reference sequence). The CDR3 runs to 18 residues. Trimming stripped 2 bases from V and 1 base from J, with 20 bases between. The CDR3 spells CASSLDSRVDIGNTEAFF. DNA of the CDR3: TGTGCCAGCAGTTTAGATTCCCGGGTCGATATAGGGAACACTGAAGCTTTCTTT.

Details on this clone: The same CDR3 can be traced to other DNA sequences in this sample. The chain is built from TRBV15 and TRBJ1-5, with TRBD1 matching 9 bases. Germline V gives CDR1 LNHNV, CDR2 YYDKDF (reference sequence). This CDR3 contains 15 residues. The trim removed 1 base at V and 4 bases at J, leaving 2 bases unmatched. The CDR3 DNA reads TGTGCCACCAGCAGAGCCGGGACAGGGAATCAGCCCCAGCATTTT. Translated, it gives CATSRAGTGNQPQHF. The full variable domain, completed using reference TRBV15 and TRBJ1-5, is DAMVIQNPRYQVTQFGKPVTLSCSQTLNHNVMYWYQQKSSQAPKLLFHYYDKDFNNEADTPDNFQSRRPNTSFCFLDIRSPGLGDTAMYLCATSRAGTGNQPQHFGDGTRLSIL.

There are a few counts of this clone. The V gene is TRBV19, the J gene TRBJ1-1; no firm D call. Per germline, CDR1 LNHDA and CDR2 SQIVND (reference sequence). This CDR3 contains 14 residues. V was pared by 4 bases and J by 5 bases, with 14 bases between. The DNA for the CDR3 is TGTGCCAGTAGTAGGAGGACGGTGCAAACTGAAGCTTTCTTT. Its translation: CASSRRTVQTEAFF.

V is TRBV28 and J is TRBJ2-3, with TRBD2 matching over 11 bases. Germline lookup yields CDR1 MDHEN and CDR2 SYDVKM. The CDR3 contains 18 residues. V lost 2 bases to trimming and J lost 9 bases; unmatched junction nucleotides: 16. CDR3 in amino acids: CASSLVLAGESGRLTQYF. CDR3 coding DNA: TGTGCCAGCAGTTTAGTACTAGCGGGAGAGTCAGGCCGTTTGACGCAGTATTTT.

The CDR3 sequence: CASPTGTDTQYF. The DNA for the CDR3 is TGTGCCAGTCCGACGGGCACAGATACGCAGTATTTT. This sequence joins TRBV7-8 and TRBJ2-3; D not certain. There are 12 residues in the CDR3. V lost 9 bases to trimming and J lost 1 base, with 8 bases between them. Germline V gives CDR1 SGHVS, CDR2 FQNEAQ. The complete variable domain, with remaining parts taken from reference TRBV7-8 and TRBJ2-3, reads GAGVSQSPRYKVAKRGQDVALRCDPISGHVSLFWYQQALGQGPEFLTYFQNEAQLDKSGLPSDRFFAERPEGSVSTLKIQRTQQEDSAVYLCASPTGTDTQYFGPGTRLTVL.

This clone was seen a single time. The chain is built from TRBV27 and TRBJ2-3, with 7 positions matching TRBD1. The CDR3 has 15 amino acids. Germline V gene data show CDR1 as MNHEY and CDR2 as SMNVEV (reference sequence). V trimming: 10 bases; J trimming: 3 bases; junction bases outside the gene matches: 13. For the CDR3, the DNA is TGTGCCATCGGGATTGTGGGCAGGGGGACAGATACGCAGTATTTT. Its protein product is CAIGIVGRGTDTQYF.

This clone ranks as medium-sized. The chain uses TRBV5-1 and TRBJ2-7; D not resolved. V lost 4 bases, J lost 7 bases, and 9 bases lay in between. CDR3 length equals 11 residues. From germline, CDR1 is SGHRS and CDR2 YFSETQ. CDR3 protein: CASSPGREQYF. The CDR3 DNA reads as TGCGCCAGCAGCCCCGGACGGGAGCAGTACTTC.

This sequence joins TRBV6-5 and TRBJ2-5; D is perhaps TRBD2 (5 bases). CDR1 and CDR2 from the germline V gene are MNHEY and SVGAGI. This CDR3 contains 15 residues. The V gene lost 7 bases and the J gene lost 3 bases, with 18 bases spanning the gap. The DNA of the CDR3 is TGTGCCAGCACTAAGAACCTAGCCCTCAAAGAGACCCAGTACTTC. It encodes CASTKNLALKETQYF.

The DNA of the CDR3 is TGTGCCAGCAGCGGACAGGGACAGGGGCCCTACGAGCAGTACTTC. It encodes CASSGQGQGPYEQYF. The rearrangement joins TRBV9 to TRBJ2-7; 10 nucleotides line up with TRBD1. The CDR3 has 15 amino acids. V shed 3 bases and J 2 bases; nucleotides not matched to a gene: 5. Germline V lookup: CDR1 SGDLS, CDR2 YYNGEE.

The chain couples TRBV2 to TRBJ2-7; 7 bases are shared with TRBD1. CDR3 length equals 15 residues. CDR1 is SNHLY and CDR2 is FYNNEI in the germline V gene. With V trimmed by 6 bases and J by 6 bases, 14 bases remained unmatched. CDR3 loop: CASSLQGTYGREQYF. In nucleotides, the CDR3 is TGTGCCAGCAGCTTACAGGGGACCTATGGTCGCGAGCAGTACTTC.

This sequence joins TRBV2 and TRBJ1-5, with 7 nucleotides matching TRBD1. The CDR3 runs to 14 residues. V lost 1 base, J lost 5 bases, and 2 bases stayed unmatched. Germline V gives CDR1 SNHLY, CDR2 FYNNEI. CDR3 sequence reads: CASSEGQGDQPQHF. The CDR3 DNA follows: TGTGCCAGCAGTGAAGGGCAGGGGGATCAGCCCCAGCATTTT.

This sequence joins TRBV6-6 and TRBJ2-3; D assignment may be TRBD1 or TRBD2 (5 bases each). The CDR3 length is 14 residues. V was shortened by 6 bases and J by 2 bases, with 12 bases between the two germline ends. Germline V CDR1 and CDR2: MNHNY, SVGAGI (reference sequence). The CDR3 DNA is TGTGCCAGCAGGGGGGACCGAGACACAGATACGCAGTATTTT. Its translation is CASRGDRDTDTQYF.

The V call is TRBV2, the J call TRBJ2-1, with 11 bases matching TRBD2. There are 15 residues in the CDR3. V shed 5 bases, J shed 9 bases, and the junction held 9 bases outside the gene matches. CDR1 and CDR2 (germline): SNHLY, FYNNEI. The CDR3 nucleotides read TGTGCCAGCAGTAAGGGACTAGCGGTTACAAGTGAGCAGTTCTTC. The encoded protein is CASSKGLAVTSEQFF.

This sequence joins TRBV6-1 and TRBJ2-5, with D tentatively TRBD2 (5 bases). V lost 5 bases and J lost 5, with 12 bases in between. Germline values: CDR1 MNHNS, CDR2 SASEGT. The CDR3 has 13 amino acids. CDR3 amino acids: CASSSLGGETQYF. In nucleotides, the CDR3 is TGTGCCAGCAGTTCTCTCGGCGGGGAGACCCAGTACTTC.

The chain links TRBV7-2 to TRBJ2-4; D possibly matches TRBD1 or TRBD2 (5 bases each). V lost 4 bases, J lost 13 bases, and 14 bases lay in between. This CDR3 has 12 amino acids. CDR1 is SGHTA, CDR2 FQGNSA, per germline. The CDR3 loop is CASSYYGGEQYF. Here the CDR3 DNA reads TGTGCCAGCAGCTATTATGGGGGAGAACAGTACTTC. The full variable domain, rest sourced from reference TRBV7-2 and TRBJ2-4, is GAGVSQSPSNKVTEKGKDVELRCDPISGHTALYWYRQSLGQGLEFLIYFQGNSAPDKSGLPSDRFSAERTGGSVSTLTIQRTQQEDSAVYLCASSYYGGEQYFGAGTRLSVL.

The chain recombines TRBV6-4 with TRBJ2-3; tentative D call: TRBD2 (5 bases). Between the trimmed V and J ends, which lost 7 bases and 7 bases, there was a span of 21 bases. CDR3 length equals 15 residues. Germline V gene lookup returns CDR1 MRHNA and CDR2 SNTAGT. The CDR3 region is CASIFWRASDYTQYF. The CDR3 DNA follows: TGTGCCAGCATATTTTGGCGGGCCTCAGACTATACGCAGTATTTT.